This T cell receptor (beta chain) was observed in a study of CD8+ T cells in alopecia areata. Study-wide context: By percentage of affected scalp area, the severity of treated patients was scored. Study-wide results and caveats: A great number of expanded lesional clones endured in scalp and blood during tofacitinib. Whereas mice showed it more clearly, TCR sharing across patients was murkier, possibly because of HLA.

This CDR3 has 16 residues. V lost 0 bases and J 2 bases, leaving 13 bases between the germline ends. Germline CDR1 SGHRS, CDR2 YFSETQ. To note about this clone: Its antigen is currently unknown.

In each case, RNA was isolated and then reverse transcribed into cDNA as the sequencing template. Method: immunoSEQ multiplex PCR; TCRdb's copy keeps in-frame clones and lacks some. The data contain under 350,000 clones, 55% to 70% of them singletons. Treatment reported: oral pan-JAK inhibitor, 5-10 mg twice daily. The chain has TRBV5-1 and TRBJ2-3; the D call may be TRBD1 or TRBD2 (5 bases each). This specimen was CD4+ T cells sorted from blood, taken at week 24, from a patient treated with tofacitinib. This sequence originates from a human donor with alopecia areata. CDR3 sequence: CASSLDPAGTTDTQYF. The CDR3 DNA reads TGCGCCAGCAGCTTGGACCCGGCCGGGACCACAGATACGCAGTATTTT.